The clone carrying this TCR beta chain was seen repeatedly, ten times or more. Its antigen is not identified. CDR1 and CDR2 (germline): MNHNS, SASEGT. V gave up 6 bases and J gave up 4 bases; unmatched junction bases: 7. This CDR3 region has 15 residues. This entry is derived from a study of T cells in Graves' hyperthyroidism and ophthalmopathy. Study-level results: The blood repertoire included most of the expanded thyroid clonotypes above 0.001.

It was RNA transcripts that yielded the amplified TCR beta CDR3 regions. HTBI primers were used for first-round RT-PCR of the TCR CDR3. TCRdb used MiXCR to reprocess the multiplex PCR reads, holding one entry per CDR3 protein. The sample holds over 150,000 distinct CDR3 sequences, over 15% seen once. The sequenced sample was blood. This TCR was recovered from a woman in her forties or fifties with Graves' hyperthyroidism. This chain joins TRBV6-1 and TRBJ1-5, with TRBD1 matching over 9 bases. CDR3 in amino acids: CASSPWGQGNQPQHF. The CDR3 DNA follows: TGTGCCAGCAGCCCATGGGGACAGGGTAATCAGCCCCAGCATTTT.